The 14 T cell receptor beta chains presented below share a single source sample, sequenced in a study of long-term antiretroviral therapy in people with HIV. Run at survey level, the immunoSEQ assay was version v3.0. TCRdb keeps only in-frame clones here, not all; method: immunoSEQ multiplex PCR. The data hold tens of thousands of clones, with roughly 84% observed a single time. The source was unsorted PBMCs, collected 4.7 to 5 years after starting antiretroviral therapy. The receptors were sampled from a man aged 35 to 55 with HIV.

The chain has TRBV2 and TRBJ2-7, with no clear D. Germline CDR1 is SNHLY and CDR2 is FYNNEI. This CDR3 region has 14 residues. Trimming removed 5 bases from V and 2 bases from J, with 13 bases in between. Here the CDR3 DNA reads TGTGCCAGCAGTTTCCAGGCTTCGGCCTACGAGCAGTACTTC. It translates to CASSFQASAYEQYF. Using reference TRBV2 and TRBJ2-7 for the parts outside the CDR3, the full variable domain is EPEVTQTPSHQVTQMGQEVILRCVPISNHLYFYWYRQILGQKVEFLVSFYNNEISEKSEIFDDQFSVERPDGSNFTLKIRSTKLEDSAMYFCASSFQASAYEQYFGPGTRLTVT.

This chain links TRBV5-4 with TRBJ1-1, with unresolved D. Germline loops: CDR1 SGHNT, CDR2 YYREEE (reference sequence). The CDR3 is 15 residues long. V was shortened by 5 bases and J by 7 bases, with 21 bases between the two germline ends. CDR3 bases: TGTGCCAGCAGTCAAATCCCAGCAGACCCTAATGAAGCTTTCTTT. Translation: CASSQIPADPNEAFF.

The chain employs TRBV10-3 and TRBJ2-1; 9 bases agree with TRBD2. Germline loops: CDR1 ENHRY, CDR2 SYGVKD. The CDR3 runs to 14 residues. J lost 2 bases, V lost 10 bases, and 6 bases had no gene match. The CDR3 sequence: CATTTSGAYNEQFF. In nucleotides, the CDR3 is TGTGCCACAACGACTAGCGGCGCCTACAATGAGCAGTTCTTC.

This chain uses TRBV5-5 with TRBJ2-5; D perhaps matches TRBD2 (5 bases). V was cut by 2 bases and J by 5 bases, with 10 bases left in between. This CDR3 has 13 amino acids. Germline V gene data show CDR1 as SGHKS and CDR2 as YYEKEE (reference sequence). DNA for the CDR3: TGTGCCAGCAGCTTACTAGGGCCGGAGACCCAGTACTTC. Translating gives CASSLLGPETQYF.

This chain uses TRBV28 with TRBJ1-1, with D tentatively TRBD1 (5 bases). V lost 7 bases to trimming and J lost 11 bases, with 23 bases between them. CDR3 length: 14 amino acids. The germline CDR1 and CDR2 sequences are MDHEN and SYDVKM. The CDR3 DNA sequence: TGTGCCAGCAAGGAAGATAGGGGATCACGGGCGGCTTTCTTT. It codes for CASKEDRGSRAAFF. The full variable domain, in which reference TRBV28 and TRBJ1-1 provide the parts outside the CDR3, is DVKVTQSSRYLVKRTGEKVFLECVQDMDHENMFWYRQDPGLGLRLIYFSYDVKMKEKGDIPEGYSVSREKKERFSLILESASTNQTSMYLCASKEDRGSRAAFFGQGTRLTVV.

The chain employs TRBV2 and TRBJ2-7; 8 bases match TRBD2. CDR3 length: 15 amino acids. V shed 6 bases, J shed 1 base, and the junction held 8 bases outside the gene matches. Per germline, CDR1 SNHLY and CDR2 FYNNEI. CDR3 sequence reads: CASREPAGESYEQYF. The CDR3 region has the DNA TGTGCCAGCAGGGAACCAGCGGGAGAATCCTACGAGCAGTACTTC.

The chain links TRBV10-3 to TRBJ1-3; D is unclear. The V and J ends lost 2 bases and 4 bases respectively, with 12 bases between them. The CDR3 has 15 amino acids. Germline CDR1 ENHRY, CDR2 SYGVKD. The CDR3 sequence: CAISEGSQSGNTIYF. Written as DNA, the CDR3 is TGTGCCATCAGTGAGGGCAGTCAATCGGGAAACACCATATATTTT.

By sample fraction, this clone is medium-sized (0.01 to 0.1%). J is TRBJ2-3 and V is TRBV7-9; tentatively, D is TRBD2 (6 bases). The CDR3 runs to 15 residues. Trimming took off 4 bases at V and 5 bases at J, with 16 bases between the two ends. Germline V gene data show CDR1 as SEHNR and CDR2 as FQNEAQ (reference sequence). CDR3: CASSSWRGSGDTQYF. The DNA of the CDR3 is TGTGCCAGCAGCTCATGGCGGGGCTCAGGAGATACGCAGTATTTT. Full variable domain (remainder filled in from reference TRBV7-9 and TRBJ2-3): DTGVSQNPRHKITKRGQNVTFRCDPISEHNRLYWYRQTLGQGPEFLTYFQNEAQLEKSRLLSDRFSAERPKGSFSTLEIQRTEQGDSAMYLCASSSWRGSGDTQYFGPGTRLTVL.

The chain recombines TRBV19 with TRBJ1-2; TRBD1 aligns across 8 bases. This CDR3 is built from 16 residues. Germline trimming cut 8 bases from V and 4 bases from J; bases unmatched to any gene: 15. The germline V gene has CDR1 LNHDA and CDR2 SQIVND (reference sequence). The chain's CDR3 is CASFGAGGDSLYGYTF. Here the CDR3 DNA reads TGTGCCAGTTTTGGGGCAGGGGGCGATTCCCTCTATGGCTACACCTTC.

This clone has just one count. DNA for the CDR3: TGTGCCACCATACAGGGTAACATTCAGTACTTC. Its protein product is CATIQGNIQYF. The gene calls are TRBV25-1 and TRBJ2-4, with TRBD1 as a possible D gene (6 bases). The CDR3 extends over 11 amino acids. Trimming took 10 bases from V and 7 from J, leaving 11 bases between them. Per germline, CDR1 MGHDK and CDR2 SYGVNS.

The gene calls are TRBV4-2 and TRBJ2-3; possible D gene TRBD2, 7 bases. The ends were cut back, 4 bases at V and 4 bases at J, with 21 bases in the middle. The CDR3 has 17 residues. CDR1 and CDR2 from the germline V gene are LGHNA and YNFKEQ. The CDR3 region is CASSLEARGRAADTQYF. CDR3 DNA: TGTGCCAGCAGCCTCGAGGCAAGGGGGAGGGCGGCAGATACGCAGTATTTT.

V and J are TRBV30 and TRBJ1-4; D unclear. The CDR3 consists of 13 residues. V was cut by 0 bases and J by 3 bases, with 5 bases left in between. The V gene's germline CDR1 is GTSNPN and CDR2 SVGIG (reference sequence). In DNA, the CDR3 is TGTGCCTGGAGTGTACGTTCTAATGAAAAACTGTTTTTT. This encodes CAWSVRSNEKLFF.

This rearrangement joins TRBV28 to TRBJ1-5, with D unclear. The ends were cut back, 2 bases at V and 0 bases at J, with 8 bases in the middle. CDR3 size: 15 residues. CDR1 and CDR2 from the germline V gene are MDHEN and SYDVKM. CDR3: CASSLRLNSNQPQHF. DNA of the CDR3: TGTGCCAGCAGTTTAAGACTGAATAGCAATCAGCCCCAGCATTTT. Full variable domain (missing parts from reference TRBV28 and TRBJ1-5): DVKVTQSSRYLVKRTGEKVFLECVQDMDHENMFWYRQDPGLGLRLIYFSYDVKMKEKGDIPEGYSVSREKKERFSLILESASTNQTSMYLCASSLRLNSNQPQHFGDGTRLSIL.

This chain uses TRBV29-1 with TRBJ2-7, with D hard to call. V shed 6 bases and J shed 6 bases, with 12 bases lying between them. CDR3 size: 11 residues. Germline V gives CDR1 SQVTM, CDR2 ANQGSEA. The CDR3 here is CSVLKLGEQYF. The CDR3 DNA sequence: TGCAGCGTGCTAAAGCTCGGCGAGCAGTACTTC.